A single sample is the source of the 2 T cell receptor beta chains below, sequenced in a study of T cell responses to AZD1222 COVID-19 vaccine. Only in-frame clones appear in the TCRdb table, and some are missing; sequencing was by immunoSEQ multiplex PCR. The table lists 100,000 or so clones, 70% to 90% of them singletons. Sequences were derived from peripheral blood, sampled on day 0 of AZD1222 vaccination. Receptor source: an adult in good health.

The chain uses TRBV9 and TRBJ1-6; tentatively, D is TRBD1 (5 bases). The length of the CDR3 is 15 residues. Deletions cut 0 bases from V and 6 bases from J, with 10 bases between. Germline CDR1 is SGDLS and CDR2 is YYNGEE. The CDR3 DNA is TGTGCCAGCAGCGTAGTTGACAGCTCTAATTCACCCCTCCACTTT. Its protein is CASSVVDSSNSPLHF.

The rearrangement links TRBV19 to TRBJ1-5; the D gene is possibly TRBD1 (6 bases). Per the germline V gene, CDR1 is LNHDA and CDR2 is SQIVND (reference sequence). This CDR3 region has 12 residues. The ends were cut back, 7 bases at V and 6 bases at J, with 10 bases in the middle. The CDR3 region is CASTQGGQPQHF. Written as DNA, the CDR3 is TGTGCCAGTACACAGGGTGGTCAGCCCCAGCATTTT.